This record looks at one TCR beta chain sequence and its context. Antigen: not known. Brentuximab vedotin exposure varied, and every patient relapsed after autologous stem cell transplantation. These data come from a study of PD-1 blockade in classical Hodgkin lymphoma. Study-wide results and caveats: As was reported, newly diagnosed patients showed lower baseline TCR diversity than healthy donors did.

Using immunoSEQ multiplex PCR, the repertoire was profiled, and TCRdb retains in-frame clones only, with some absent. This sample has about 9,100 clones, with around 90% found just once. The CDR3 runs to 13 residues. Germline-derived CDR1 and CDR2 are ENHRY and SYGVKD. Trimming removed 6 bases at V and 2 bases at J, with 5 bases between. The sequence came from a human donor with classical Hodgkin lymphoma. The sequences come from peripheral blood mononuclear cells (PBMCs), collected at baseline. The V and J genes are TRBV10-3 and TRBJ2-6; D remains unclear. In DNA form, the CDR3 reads TGTGCCATCAGGCATGCTGGGGCCAACGTCCTGACTTTC. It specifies CAIRHAGANVLTF.